What follows describes a single T cell receptor (beta chain). The antigen is undetermined. Using immunoSEQ multiplex PCR, the repertoire was profiled, and TCRdb retains in-frame clones only, with some absent. This sample carries approximately 170,000 clones, roughly nine tenths of them seen once, and the ten largest clones take approximately 0.97%. Trimming at V came to 2 bases and at J to 0 bases, leaving 2 bases not matched to a gene. Looked up from germline, CDR1 is KGHDR and CDR2 is SFDVKD. The length of the CDR3 is 16 residues. The sample belongs to a study of T cell responses to AZD1222 COVID-19 vaccine. Study results and caveats: Repertoire sampling occurred only after the peak T cell response. Along spike, vaccine-associated CD4 TCRs were found throughout, with dominance at 160-218 and 743-854. It should be noted that donors were predominantly white British and more often female, and clonal diversity was possibly underestimated.

V usage is TRBV24-1 and J usage is TRBJ2-1, with 8 bases aligning to TRBD2. This material consisted of peripheral blood, taken 28 days after the second AZD1222 dose. The receptor comes from an adult who received the AZD1222 COVID-19 vaccine. The CDR3 protein is CATSDSSGGSYNEQFF. The DNA for the CDR3 is TGTGCCACCAGTGATTCGAGCGGGGGCTCCTACAATGAGCAGTTCTTC.